This TCR beta chain was recovered during a study of blood T cell repertoires in COVID-19. Turning to the study itself: There were acute and convalescent COVID-19 samples, and they came from the United States, Italy and Spain.

Profiling relied on immunoSEQ multiplex PCR, and the TCRdb table lists in-frame clones only, not all of them. The profile shows about 99,000 clones, around four fifths of them singletons. The CDR3 length is 16 residues. In germline, CDR1 is MNHEY, CDR2 SVGAGI. V lost 0 bases and J lost 3, with 12 bases in between. Material for sequencing was peripheral blood. This chain uses TRBV6-5 with TRBJ1-5; D not resolved. The TCR originated in a human donor in a cohort sampled during active COVID-19. CDR3 sequence: CASSYSSGYFNQPQHF. The DNA for the CDR3 is TGTGCCAGCAGTTACTCGTCCGGTTATTTCAATCAGCCCCAGCATTTT.